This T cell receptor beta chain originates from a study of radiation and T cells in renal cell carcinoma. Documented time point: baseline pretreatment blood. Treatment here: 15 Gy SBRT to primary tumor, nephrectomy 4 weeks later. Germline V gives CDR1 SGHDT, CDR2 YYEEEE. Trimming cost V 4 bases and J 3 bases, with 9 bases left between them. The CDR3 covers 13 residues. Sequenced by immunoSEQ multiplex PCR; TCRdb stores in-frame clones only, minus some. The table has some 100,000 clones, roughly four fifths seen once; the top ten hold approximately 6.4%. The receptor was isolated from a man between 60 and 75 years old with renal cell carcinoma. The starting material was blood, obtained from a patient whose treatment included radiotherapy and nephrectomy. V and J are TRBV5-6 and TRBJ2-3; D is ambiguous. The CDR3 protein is CASSQGWTDTQYF. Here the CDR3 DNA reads TGTGCCAGCAGCCAAGGTTGGACAGATACGCAGTATTTT.